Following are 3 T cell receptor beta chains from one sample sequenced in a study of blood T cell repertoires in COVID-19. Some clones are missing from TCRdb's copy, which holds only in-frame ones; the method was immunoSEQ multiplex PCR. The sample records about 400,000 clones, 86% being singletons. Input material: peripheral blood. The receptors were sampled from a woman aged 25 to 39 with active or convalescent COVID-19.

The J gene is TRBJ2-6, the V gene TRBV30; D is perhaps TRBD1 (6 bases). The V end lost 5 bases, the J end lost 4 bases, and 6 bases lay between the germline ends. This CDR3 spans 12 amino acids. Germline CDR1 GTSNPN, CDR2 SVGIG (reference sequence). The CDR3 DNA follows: TGTGCCTGGGACAGGGGGGCCAACGTCCTGACTTTC. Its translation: CAWDRGANVLTF.

The CDR3 loop is CSVEGSTGGSYNEQFF. In DNA, the CDR3 is TGCAGCGTTGAAGGGTCCACAGGGGGCTCCTACAATGAGCAGTTCTTC. The gene calls are TRBV29-1 and TRBJ2-1; 8 nucleotides line up with TRBD1. Losses at the gene ends were 1 base for V and 0 bases for J; bases not matched to a gene: 5. CDR3 length equals 16 residues. The V gene's germline CDR1 is SQVTM and CDR2 ANQGSEA.

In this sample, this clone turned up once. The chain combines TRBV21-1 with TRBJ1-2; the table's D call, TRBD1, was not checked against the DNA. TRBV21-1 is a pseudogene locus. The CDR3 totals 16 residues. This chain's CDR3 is CASSTPTGQGPYGYTF. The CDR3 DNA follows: TGTGCCAGCAGCACACCAACGGGACAGGGTCCCTATGGCTACACCTTC.